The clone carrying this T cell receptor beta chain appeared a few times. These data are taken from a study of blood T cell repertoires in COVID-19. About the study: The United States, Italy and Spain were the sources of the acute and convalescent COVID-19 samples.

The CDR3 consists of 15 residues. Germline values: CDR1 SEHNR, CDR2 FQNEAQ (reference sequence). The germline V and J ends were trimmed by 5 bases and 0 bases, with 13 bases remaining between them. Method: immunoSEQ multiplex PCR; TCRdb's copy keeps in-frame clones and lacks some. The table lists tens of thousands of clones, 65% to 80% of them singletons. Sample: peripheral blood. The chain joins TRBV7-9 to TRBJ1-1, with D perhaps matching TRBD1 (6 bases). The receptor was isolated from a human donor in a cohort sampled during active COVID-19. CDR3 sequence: CASSRRQVMNTEAFF. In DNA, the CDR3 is TGTGCCAGCAGCAGAAGACAGGTGATGAACACTGAAGCTTTCTTT.